These 5 T cell receptor beta chains were sequenced from one sample in a study of blood T cell repertoires in COVID-19. TCRdb's copy holds only in-frame clones and misses some; the assay was immunoSEQ multiplex PCR. Here the sample spans some 29,000 clones, 76% being singletons. Sequenced input: peripheral blood. The receptors derive from a man aged 65-85 years with acute or convalescent COVID-19.

This clone was detected only a few times. The gene calls are TRBV18 and TRBJ2-1, with 7 bases fitting TRBD2. J lost 4 bases, V lost 5 bases, and 5 bases had no gene match. CDR1 KGHSH and CDR2 LQKENI come from the germline V gene. The CDR3 has 14 amino acids. CDR3 residues: CASSTTSEYNEQFF. The CDR3 bases are TGTGCCAGCTCAACCACTAGCGAGTACAATGAGCAGTTCTTC.

This clone was found a few times. The chain carries TRBV4-3 and TRBJ2-3; D remains unclear. The CDR3 totals 15 residues. The V end was cut by 4 bases, the J end by 6 bases, with 17 bases between. From germline, CDR1 is LGHNA and CDR2 YSLEER. The CDR3 loop reads CASSPTMALTDTQYF. CDR3 DNA: TGCGCCAGCAGCCCGACAATGGCCCTCACGGATACGCAGTATTTT.

V is TRBV5-4 and J is TRBJ1-2; 9 bases fit TRBD1. The CDR3 is 15 residues long. J was trimmed by 7 bases and V by 2 bases; bases with no gene match: 9. Germline-derived CDR1 and CDR2 are SGHNT and YYREEE (reference sequence). The DNA for the CDR3 is TGTGCCAGCAGCTTCCGGGACAGGGCGGGTGGTGGCTACACCTTC. As protein: CASSFRDRAGGGYTF.

This chain joins TRBV27 and TRBJ2-5; D not resolved. Per the germline V gene, CDR1 is MNHEY and CDR2 is SMNVEV (reference sequence). The CDR3 length is 13 residues. V shed 3 bases and J shed 3 bases, with 8 bases lying between them. The CDR3 here is CASSFRRKETQYF. The DNA of the CDR3 is TGTGCCAGCAGTTTCCGGAGAAAAGAGACCCAGTACTTC.

The rearrangement links TRBV6-5 to TRBJ1-6, with TRBD1 as a possible D gene (5 bases). This CDR3 comprises 15 residues. V was shortened by 0 bases and J by 10 bases, with 13 bases between the two germline ends. From germline, CDR1 is MNHEY and CDR2 SVGAGI. The CDR3 bases are TGTGCCAGCAGTTACTCTCAGGGAACCGGCTCACCCCTCCACTTT. Translating gives CASSYSQGTGSPLHF.